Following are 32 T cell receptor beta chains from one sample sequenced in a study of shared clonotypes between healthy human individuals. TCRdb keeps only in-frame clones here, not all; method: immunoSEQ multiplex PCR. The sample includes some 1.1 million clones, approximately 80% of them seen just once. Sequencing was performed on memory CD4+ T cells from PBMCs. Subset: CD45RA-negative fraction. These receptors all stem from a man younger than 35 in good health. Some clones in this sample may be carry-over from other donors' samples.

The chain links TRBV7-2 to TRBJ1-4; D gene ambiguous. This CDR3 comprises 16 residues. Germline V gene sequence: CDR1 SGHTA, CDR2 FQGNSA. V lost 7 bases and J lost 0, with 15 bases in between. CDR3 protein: CASTKRQFATNEKLFF. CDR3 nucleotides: TGTGCCAGCACCAAAAGGCAGTTTGCAACTAATGAAAAACTGTTTTTT. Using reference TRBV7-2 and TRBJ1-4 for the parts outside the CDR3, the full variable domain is GAGVSQSPSNKVTEKGKDVELRCDPISGHTALYWYRQSLGQGLEFLIYFQGNSAPDKSGLPSDRFSAERTGGSVSTLTIQRTQQEDSAVYLCASTKRQFATNEKLFFGSGTQLSVL.

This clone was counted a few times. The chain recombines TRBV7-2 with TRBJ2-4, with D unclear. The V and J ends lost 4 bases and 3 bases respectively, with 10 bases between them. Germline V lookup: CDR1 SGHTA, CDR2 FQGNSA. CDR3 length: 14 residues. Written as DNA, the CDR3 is TGTGCCAGCAGCTCCGCAGCGAGCAAAAACATTCAGTACTTC. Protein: CASSSAASKNIQYF. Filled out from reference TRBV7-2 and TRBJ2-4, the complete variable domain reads GAGVSQSPSNKVTEKGKDVELRCDPISGHTALYWYRQSLGQGLEFLIYFQGNSAPDKSGLPSDRFSAERTGGSVSTLTIQRTQQEDSAVYLCASSSAASKNIQYFGAGTRLSVL.

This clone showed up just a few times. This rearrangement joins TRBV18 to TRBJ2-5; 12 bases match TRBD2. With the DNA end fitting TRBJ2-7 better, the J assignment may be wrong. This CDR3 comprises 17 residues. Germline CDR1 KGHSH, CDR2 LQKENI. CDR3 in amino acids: CASSPGAGLAGIYEQYF. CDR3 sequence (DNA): TGTGCCAGCTCCCCGGGGGCAGGACTAGCGGGAATCTACGAGCAGTACTTC.

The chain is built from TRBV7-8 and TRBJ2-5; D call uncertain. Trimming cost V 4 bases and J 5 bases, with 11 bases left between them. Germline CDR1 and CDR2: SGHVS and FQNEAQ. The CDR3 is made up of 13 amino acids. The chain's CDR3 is CASSSAGRETQYF. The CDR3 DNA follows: TGTGCCAGCAGCTCTGCAGGACGGGAGACCCAGTACTTC.

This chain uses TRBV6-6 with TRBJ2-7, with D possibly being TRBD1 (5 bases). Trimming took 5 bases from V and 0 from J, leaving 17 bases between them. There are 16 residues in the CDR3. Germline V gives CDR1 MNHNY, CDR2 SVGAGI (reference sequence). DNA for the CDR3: TGTGCCAGCAGTCTTGGGGCAGGCTACTACTCCTACGAGCAGTACTTC. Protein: CASSLGAGYYSYEQYF.

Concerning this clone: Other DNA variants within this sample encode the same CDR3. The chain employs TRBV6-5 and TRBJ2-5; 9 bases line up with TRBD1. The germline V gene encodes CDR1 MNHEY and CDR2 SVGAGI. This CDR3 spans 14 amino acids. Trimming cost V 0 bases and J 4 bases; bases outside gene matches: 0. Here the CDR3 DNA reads TGTGCCAGCAGTTACTCGACAGGGGGAGAGACCCAGTACTTC. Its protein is CASSYSTGGETQYF.

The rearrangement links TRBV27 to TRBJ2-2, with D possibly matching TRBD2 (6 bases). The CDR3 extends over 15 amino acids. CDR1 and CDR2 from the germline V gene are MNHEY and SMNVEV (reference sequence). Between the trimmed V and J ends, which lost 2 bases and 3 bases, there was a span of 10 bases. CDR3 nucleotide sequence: TGTGCCAGCAGTTTAAGGAGGGCGGACACCGGGGAGCTGTTTTTT. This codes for CASSLRRADTGELFF.

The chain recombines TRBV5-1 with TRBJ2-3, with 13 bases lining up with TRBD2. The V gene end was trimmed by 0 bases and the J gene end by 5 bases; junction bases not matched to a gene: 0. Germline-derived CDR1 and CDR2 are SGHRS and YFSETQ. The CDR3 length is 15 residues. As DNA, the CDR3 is TGCGCCAGCAGCTTGGGGACTAGCGGGAGAGATACGCAGTATTTT. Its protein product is CASSLGTSGRDTQYF.

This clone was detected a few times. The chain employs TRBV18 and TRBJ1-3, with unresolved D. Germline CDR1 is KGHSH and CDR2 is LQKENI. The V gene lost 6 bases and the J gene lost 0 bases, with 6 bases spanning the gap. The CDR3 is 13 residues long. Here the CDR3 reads CASSTGSGNTIYF. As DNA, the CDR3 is TGTGCCAGCTCGACGGGCTCTGGAAACACCATATATTTT.

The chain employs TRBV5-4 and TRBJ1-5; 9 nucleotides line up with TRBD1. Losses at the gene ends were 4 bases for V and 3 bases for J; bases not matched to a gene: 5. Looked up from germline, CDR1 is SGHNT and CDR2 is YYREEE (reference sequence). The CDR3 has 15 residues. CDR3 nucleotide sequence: TGTGCCAGCAGCCCGGGGACAGGGACCAATCAGCCCCAGCATTTT. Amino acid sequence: CASSPGTGTNQPQHF.

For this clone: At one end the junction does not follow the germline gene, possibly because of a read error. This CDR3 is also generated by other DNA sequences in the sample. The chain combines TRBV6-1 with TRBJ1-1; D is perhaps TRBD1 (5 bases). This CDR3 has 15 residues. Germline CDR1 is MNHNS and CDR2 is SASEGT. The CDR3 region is CASSEAGTTNTEAFF. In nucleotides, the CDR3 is TGTGCCAGCAGCGAAGCCGGGACGACGAACACTGAAGCTTTCTTT.

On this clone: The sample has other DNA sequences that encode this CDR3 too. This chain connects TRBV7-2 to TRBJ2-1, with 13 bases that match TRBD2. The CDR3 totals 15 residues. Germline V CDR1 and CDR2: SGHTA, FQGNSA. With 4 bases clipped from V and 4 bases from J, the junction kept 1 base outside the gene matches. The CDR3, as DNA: TGTGCCAGCAGCTCGGGACTAGCGGGGTACAATGAGCAGTTCTTC. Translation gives CASSSGLAGYNEQFF.

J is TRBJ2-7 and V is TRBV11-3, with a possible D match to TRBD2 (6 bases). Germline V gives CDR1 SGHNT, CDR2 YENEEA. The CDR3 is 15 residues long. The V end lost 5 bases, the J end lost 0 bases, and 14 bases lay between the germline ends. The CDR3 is CASSPGGTGSYEQYF. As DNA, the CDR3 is TGTGCCAGCAGCCCAGGCGGGACTGGCTCCTACGAGCAGTACTTC. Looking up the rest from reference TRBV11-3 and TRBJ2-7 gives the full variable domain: EAGVVQSPRYKIIEKKQPVAFWCNPISGHNTLYWYLQNLGQGPELLIRYENEEAVDDSQLPKDRFSAERLKGVDSTLKIQPAELGDSAVYLCASSPGGTGSYEQYFGPGTRLTVT.

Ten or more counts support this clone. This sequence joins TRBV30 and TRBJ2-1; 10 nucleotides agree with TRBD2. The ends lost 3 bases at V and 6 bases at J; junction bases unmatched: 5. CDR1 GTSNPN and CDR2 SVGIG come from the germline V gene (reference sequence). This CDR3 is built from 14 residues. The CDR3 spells CAWSRGLAVNEQFF. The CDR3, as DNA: TGTGCCTGGAGCCGCGGACTAGCGGTCAATGAGCAGTTCTTC.

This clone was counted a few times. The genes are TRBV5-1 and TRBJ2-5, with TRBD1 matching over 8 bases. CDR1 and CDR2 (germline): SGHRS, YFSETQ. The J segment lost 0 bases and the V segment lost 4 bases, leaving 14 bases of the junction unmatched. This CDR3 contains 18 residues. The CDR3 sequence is CASSTLPRGLTYQETQYF. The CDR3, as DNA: TGCGCCAGCAGCACGCTCCCCAGGGGGCTTACGTACCAAGAGACCCAGTACTTC.

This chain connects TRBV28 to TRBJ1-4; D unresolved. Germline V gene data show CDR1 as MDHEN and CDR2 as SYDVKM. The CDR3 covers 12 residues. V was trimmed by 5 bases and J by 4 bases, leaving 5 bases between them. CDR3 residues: CASSIDNEKLFF. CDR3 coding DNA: TGTGCCAGCAGTATAGATAATGAAAAACTGTTTTTT.

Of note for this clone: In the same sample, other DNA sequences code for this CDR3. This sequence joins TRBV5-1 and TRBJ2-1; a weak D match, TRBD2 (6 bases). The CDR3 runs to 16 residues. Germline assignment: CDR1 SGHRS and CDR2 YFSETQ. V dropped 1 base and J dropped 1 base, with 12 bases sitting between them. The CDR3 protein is CASSLRLASSYNEQFF. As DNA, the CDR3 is TGCGCCAGCAGCTTGCGCCTAGCGAGTTCCTACAATGAGCAGTTCTTC.

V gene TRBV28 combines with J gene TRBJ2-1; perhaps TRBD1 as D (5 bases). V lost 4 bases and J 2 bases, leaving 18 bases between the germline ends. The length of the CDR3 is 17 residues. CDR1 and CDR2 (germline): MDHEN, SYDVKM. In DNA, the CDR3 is TGTGCCAGCAGTTCTTCTCAAACGACAGAAACCTACAATGAGCAGTTCTTC. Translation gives CASSSSQTTETYNEQFF.

CDR3 amino acids: CASRMEATRGETQYF. The DNA for the CDR3 is TGTGCCAGCAGGATGGAGGCCACAAGGGGGGAGACCCAGTACTTC. The chain combines TRBV6-1 with TRBJ2-5; D might be TRBD1 (6 bases). Trimming cost V 6 bases and J 5 bases, with 19 bases left between them. The CDR3 has 15 residues. Germline CDR1 MNHNS, CDR2 SASEGT.

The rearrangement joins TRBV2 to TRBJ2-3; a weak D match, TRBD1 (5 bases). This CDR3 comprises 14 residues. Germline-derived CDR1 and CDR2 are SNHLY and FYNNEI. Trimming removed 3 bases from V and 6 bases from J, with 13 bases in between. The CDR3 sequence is CASSDRVDMDTQYF. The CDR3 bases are TGTGCCAGCAGTGACAGGGTAGATATGGATACGCAGTATTTT.

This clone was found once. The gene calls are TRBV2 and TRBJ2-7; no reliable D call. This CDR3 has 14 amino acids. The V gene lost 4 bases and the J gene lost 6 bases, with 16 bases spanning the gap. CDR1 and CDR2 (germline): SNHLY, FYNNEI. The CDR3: CASSVQVGVFEQYF. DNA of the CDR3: TGTGCCAGCAGTGTTCAGGTCGGCGTGTTCGAGCAGTACTTC.

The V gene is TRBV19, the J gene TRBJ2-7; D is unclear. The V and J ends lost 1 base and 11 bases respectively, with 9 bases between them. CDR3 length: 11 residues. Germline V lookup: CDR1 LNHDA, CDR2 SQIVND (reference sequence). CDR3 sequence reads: CASSIGRSKYF. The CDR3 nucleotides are TGTGCCAGTAGTATAGGGCGGAGTAAGTACTTC.

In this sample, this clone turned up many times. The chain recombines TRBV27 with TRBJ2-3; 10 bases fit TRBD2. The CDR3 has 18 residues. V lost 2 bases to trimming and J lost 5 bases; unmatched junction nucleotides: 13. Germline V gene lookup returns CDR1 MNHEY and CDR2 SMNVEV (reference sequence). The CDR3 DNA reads TGTGCCAGCAGTTTAAATCCCTTAGTAGCGGGAGGAGGAGATACGCAGTATTTT. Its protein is CASSLNPLVAGGGDTQYF.

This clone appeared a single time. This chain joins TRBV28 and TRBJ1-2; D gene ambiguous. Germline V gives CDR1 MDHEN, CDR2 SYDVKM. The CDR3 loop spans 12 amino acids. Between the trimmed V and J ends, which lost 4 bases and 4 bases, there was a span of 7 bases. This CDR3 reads CASSSRAYGYTF. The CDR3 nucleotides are TGTGCCAGCAGTTCCCGGGCCTATGGCTACACCTTC.

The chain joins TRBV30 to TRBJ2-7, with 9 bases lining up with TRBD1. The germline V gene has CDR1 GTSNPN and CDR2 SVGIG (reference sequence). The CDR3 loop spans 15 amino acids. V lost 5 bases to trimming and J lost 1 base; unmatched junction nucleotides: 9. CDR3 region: CAWEPPGTGSYEQYF. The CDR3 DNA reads TGTGCCTGGGAACCCCCCGGGACAGGGTCCTACGAGCAGTACTTC.

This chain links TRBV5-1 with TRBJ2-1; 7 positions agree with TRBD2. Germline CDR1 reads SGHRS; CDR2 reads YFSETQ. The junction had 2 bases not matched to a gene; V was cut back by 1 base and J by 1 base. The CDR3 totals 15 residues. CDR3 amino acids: CASSLSSGSYNEQFF. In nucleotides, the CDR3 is TGCGCCAGCAGCTTGTCTAGCGGTTCCTACAATGAGCAGTTCTTC. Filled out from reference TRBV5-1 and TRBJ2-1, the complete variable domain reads KAGVTQTPRYLIKTRGQQVTLSCSPISGHRSVSWYQQTPGQGLQFLFEYFSETQRNKGNFPGRFSGRQFSNSRSEMNVSTLELGDSALYLCASSLSSGSYNEQFFGPGTRLTVL.

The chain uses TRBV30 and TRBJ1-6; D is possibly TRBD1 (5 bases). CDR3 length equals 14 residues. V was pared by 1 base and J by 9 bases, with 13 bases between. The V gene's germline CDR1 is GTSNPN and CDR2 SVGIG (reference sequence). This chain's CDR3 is CAWSEDFGGSPLHF. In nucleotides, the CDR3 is TGTGCCTGGAGTGAGGACTTTGGGGGTTCACCCCTCCACTTT.

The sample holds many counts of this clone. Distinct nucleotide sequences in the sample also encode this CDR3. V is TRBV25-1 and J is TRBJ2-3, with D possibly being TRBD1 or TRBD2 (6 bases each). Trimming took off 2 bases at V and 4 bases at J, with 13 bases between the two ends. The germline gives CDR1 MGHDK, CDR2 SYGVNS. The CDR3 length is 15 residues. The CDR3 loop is CASSERDRGADTQYF. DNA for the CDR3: TGTGCCAGCAGTGAACGGGATAGGGGGGCAGATACGCAGTATTTT. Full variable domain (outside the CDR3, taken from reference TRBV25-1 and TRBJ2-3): EADIYQTPRYLVIGTGKKITLECSQTMGHDKMYWYQQDPGMELHLIHYSYGVNSTEKGDLSSESTVSRIRTEHFPLTLESARPSHTSQYLCASSERDRGADTQYFGPGTRLTVL.

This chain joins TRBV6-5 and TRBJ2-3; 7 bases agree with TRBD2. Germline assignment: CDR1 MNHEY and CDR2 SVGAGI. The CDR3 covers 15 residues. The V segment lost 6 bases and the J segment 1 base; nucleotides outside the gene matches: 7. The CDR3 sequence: CASRQVLARTDTQYF. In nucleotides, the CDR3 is TGTGCCAGCAGGCAGGTACTAGCGCGCACAGATACGCAGTATTTT.

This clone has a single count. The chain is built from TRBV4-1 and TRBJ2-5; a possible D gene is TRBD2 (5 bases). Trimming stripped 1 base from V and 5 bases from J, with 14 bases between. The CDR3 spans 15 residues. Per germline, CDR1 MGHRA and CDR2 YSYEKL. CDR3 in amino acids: CASSQVGGSRETQYF. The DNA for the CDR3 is TGCGCCAGCAGCCAAGTTGGTGGGAGCAGGGAGACCCAGTACTTC.

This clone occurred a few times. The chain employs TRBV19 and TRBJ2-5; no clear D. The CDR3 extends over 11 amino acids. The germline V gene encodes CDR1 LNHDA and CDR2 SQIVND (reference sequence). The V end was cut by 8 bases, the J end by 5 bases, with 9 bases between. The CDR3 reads CASSNTETQYF. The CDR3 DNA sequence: TGTGCCAGTTCGAATACGGAGACCCAGTACTTC. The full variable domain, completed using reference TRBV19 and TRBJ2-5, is DGGITQSPKYLFRKEGQNVTLSCEQNLNHDAMYWYRQDPGQGLRLIYYSQIVNDFQKGDIAEGYSVSREKKESFPLTVTSAQKNPTAFYLCASSNTETQYFGPGTRLLVL.

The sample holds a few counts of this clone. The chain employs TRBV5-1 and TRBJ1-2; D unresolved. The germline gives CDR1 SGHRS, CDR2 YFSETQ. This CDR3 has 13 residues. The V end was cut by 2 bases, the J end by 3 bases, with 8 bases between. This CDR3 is CASSFDADYGYTF. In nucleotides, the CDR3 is TGCGCCAGCAGCTTCGACGCAGACTATGGCTACACCTTC.